This T cell receptor (beta chain) emerged from a study of CD8 T cells in ankylosing spondylitis. Study results and limitations: Blood of patients with ankylosing spondylitis appeared to be characterized by a TCR beta motif of seven or eight highly homologous variants.

In the case of this clonotype: Its specificity is unknown.

Germline lookup yields CDR1 LGHDT and CDR2 YNNKEL (reference sequence). V shed 4 bases and J shed 0 bases, with 13 bases lying between them. This CDR3 comprises 17 residues. Quantitative 5'-RACE was performed with molecular barcodes, and it yielded the TCR beta libraries. MiXCR, run by TCRdb on the 5' RACE reads, gives a single entry per CDR3 protein. The repertoire consists of 200,000 to 300,000 distinct CDR3 sequences, with under 35% occurring once and the leading ten covering roughly 4.2%. This receptor was identified in a male donor with ankylosing spondylitis or in good health (not recorded which). The chain combines TRBV3-1 with TRBJ2-6; D perhaps matches TRBD1 (5 bases). Sequencing used blood, either unsorted or a sorted T cell fraction (not recorded which). CDR3 sequence (DNA): TGTGCCAGCAGCCTCGACAGCTCCTACTCTGGGGCCAACGTCCTGACTTTC. Protein: CASSLDSSYSGANVLTF.